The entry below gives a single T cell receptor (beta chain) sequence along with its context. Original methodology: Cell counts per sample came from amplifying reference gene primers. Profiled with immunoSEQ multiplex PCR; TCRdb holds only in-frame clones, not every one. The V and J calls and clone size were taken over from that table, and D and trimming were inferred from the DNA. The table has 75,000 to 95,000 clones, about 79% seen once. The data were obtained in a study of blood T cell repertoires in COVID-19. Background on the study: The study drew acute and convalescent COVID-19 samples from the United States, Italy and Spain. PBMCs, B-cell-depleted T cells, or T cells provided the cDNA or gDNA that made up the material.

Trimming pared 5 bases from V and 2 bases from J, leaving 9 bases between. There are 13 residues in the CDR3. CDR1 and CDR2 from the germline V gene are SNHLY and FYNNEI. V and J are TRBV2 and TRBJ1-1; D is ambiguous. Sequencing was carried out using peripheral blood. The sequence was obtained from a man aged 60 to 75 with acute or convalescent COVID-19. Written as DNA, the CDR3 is TGTGCCAGCAGTTTTGGAGCAAACACTGAAGCTTTCTTT. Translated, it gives CASSFGANTEAFF.